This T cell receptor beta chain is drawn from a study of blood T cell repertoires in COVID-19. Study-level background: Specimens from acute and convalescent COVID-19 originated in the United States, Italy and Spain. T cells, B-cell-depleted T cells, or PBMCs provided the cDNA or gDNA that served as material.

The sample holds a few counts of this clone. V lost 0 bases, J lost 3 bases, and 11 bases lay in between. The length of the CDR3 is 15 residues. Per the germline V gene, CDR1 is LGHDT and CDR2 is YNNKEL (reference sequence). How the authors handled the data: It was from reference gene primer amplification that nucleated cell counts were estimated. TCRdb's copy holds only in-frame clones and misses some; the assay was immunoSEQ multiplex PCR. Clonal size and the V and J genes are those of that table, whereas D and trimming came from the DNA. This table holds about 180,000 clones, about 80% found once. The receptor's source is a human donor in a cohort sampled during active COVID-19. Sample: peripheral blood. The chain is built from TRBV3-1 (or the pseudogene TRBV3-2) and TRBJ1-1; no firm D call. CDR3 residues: CASSQDNNYDTEAFF. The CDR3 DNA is TGTGCCAGCAGCCAAGATAACAATTACGACACTGAAGCTTTCTTT.